The source of this T cell receptor (beta chain) is a study of blood T cell repertoires in COVID-19. On the study more broadly: From the United States, Italy and Spain came samples of acute and convalescent COVID-19. T cells, B-cell-depleted T cells, or PBMCs supplied cDNA or gDNA.

CDR1 and CDR2 from the germline V gene are SGHNT and YYREEE (reference sequence). Germline trimming cut 1 base from V and 3 bases from J; bases unmatched to any gene: 5. This CDR3 is 15 amino acids long. Original handling: Amplification of reference gene primers provided the estimated nucleated cell counts. Sequencing used immunoSEQ multiplex PCR; TCRdb keeps in-frame clones, though not all of them. That table gives V, J and clone size, and the DNA gave D and trimming. Among 300,000 to 450,000 clones listed, roughly 85% were seen once. The clonotype was recovered from a woman younger than 35 with acute or convalescent COVID-19. V gene TRBV5-4 combines with J gene TRBJ2-5, with 8 bases aligning to TRBD1. The sample was peripheral blood. The DNA for the CDR3 is TGTGCCAGCAGCTTGAGGCAGGGGGCGGAAGAGACCCAGTACTTC. It is translated as CASSLRQGAEETQYF.